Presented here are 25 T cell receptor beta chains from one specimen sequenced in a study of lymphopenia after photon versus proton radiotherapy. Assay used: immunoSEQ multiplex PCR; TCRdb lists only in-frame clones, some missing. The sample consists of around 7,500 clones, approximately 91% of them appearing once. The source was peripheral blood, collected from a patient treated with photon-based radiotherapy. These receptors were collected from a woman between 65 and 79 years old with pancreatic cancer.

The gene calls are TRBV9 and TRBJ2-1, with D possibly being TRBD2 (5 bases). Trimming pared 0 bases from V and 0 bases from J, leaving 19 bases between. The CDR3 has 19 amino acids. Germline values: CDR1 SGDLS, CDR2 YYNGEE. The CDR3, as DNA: TGTGCCAGCAGCGTAGCTACGGGTTTGGGAGCCAGCTCCTACAATGAGCAGTTCTTC. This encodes CASSVATGLGASSYNEQFF.

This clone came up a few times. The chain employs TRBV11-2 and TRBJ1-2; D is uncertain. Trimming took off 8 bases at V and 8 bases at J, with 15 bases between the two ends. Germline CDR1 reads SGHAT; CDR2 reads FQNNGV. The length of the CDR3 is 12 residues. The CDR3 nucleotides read TGTGCCAGCCGGGAAGTATCTAGCGGCTACACCTTC. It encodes CASREVSSGYTF.

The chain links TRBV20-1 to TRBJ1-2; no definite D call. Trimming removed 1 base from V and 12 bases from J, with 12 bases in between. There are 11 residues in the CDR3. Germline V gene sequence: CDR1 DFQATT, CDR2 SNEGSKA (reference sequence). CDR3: CSARVFSTDTF. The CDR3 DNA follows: TGCAGTGCTAGAGTATTTTCTACCGACACCTTC.

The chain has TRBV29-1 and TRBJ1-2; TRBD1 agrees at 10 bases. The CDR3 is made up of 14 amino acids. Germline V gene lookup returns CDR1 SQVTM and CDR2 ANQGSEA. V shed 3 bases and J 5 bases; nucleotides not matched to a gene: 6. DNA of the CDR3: TGCAGCGTTGACCGACAGGGGGCTGGTTATGGCTACACCTTC. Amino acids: CSVDRQGAGYGYTF.

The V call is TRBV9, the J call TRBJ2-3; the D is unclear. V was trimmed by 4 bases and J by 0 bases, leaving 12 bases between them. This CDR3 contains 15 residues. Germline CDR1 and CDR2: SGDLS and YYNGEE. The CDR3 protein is CASSPGGASTDTQYF. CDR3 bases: TGTGCCAGCAGCCCGGGCGGAGCTAGCACAGATACGCAGTATTTT.

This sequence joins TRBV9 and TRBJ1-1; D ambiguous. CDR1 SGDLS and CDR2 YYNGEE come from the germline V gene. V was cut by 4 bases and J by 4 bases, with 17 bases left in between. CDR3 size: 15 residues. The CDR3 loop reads CASSPGWSRGTEAFF. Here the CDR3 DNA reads TGTGCCAGCAGCCCTGGTTGGAGTCGGGGCACTGAAGCTTTCTTT.

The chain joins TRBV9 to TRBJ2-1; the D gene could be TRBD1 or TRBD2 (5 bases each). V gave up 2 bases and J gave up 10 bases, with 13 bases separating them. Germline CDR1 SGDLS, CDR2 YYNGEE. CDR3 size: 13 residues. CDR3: CASSVGTTGEQFF. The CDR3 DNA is TGTGCCAGCAGCGTCGGGACGACCGGCGAGCAGTTCTTC.

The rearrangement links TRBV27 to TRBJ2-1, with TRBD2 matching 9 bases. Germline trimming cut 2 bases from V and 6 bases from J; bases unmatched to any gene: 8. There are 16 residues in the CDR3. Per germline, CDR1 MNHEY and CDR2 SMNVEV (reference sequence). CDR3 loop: CASSLAPGLAGNEQFF. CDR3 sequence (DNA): TGTGCCAGCAGTTTAGCCCCGGGACTAGCTGGCAATGAGCAGTTCTTC.

The CDR3 sequence: CSVIEGGRYYGYTF. The CDR3 bases are TGCAGCGTTATAGAAGGGGGCAGATACTATGGCTACACCTTC. The chain carries TRBV29-1 and TRBJ1-2, with 7 nucleotides matching TRBD1. V trimming: 5 bases; J trimming: 3 bases; junction bases outside the gene matches: 9. The CDR3 loop spans 14 amino acids. Germline V gene sequence: CDR1 SQVTM, CDR2 ANQGSEA.

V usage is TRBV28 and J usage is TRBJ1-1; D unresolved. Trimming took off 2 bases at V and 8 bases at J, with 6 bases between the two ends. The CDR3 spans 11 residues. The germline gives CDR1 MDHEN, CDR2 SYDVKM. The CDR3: CASSLREEAFF. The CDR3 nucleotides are TGTGCCAGCAGTTTACGGGAAGAAGCTTTCTTT.

CDR3 coding DNA: TGTGCCATCCCCGAGGGGGAGCGGGATTGCGCAGATACGCAGTATTTT. It specifies CAIPEGERDCADTQYF. V is TRBV10-3 and J is TRBJ2-3; TRBD2 might be the D (7 bases). This CDR3 has 16 residues. In germline, CDR1 is ENHRY, CDR2 SYGVKD. V lost 8 bases and J lost 4, with 22 bases in between.

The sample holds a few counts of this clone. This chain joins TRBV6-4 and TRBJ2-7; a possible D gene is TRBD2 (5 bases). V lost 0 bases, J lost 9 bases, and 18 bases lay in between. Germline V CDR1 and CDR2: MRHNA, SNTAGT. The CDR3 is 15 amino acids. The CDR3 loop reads CASSDSGSGYLGQYF. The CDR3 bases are TGTGCCAGCAGTGACTCGGGCAGCGGCTACCTCGGGCAGTACTTC.

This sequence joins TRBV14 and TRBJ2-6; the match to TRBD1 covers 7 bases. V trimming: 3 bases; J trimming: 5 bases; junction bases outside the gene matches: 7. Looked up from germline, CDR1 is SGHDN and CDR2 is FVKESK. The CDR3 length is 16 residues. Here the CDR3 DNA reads TGTGCCAGCAGCCAGGGAGACAGGGCTTGGGCCAACGTCCTGACTTTC. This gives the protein CASSQGDRAWANVLTF.

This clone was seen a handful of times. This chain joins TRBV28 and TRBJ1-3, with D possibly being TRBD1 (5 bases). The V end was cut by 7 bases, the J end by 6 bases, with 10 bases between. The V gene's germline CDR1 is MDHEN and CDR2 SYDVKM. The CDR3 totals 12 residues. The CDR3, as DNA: TGTGCCAGCAACGGCAGGGCAAACACCATATATTTT. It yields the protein CASNGRANTIYF.

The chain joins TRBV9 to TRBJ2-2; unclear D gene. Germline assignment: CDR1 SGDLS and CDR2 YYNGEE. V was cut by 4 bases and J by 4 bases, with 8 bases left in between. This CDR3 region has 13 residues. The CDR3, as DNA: TGTGCCAGCAGCCTTTATACCACCGGGGAGCTGTTTTTT. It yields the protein CASSLYTTGELFF.

The CDR3 reads CASSSAGWAGLTSKPQHF. The CDR3 DNA sequence: TGTGCCAGCAGTTCTGCGGGTTGGGCAGGGCTTACTAGTAAGCCCCAGCATTTT. This chain joins TRBV27 and TRBJ1-5; D may be TRBD1 (5 bases). This CDR3 comprises 18 residues. Germline loops: CDR1 MNHEY, CDR2 SMNVEV (reference sequence). The germline V and J ends were trimmed by 4 bases and 8 bases, with 27 bases remaining between them.

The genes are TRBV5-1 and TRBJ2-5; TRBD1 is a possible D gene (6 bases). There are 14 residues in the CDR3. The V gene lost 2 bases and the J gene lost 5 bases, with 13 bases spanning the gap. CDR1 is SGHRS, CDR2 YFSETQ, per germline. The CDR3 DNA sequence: TGCGCCAGCAGCTTCACACAGGGTGGCGAGACCCAGTACTTC. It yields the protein CASSFTQGGETQYF. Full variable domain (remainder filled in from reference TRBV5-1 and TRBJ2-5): KAGVTQTPRYLIKTRGQQVTLSCSPISGHRSVSWYQQTPGQGLQFLFEYFSETQRNKGNFPGRFSGRQFSNSRSEMNVSTLELGDSALYLCASSFTQGGETQYFGPGTRLLVL.

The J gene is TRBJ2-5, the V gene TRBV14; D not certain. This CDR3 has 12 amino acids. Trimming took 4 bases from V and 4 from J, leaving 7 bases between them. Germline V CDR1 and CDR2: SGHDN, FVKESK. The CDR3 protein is CASSRGTETQYF. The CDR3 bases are TGTGCCAGCAGCCGAGGAACAGAGACCCAGTACTTC. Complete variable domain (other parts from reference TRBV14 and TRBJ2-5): EAGVTQFPSHSVIEKGQTVTLRCDPISGHDNLYWYRRVMGKEIKFLLHFVKESKQDESGMPNNRFLAERTGGTYSTLKVQPAELEDSGVYFCASSRGTETQYFGPGTRLLVL.

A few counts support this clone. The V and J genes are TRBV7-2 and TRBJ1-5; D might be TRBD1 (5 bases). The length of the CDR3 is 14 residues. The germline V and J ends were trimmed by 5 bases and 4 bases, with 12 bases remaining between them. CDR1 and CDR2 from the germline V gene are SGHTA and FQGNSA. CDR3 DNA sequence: TGTGCCAGCAGCCCGGGGGGGATTAATCAGCCCCAGCATTTT. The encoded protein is CASSPGGINQPQHF.

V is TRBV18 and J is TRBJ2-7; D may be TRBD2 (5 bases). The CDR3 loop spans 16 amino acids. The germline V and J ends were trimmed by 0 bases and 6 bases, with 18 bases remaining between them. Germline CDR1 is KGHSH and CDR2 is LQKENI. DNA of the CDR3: TGTGCCAGCTCACCACCACCGTGGGAGCAGTCAGGCGAGCAGTACTTC. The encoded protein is CASSPPPWEQSGEQYF.

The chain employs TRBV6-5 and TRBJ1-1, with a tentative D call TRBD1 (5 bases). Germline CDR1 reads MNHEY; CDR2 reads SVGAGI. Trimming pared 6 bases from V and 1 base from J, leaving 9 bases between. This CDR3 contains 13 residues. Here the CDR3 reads CASSVGGNTEAFF. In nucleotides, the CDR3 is TGTGCCAGCAGCGTCGGGGGGAACACTGAAGCTTTCTTT.

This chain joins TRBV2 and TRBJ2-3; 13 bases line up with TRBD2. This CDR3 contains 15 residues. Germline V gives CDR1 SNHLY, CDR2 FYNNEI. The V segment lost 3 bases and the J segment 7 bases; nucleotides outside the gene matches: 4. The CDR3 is CASSDWTSGSYTQYF. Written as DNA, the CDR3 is TGTGCCAGCAGTGATTGGACTAGCGGGAGCTATACGCAGTATTTT.

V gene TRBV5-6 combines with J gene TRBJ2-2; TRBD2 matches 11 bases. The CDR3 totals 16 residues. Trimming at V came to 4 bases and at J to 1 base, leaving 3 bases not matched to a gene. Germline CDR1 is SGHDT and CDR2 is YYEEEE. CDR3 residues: CASSKGLAVNTGELFF. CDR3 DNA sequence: TGTGCCAGCAGCAAGGGACTAGCGGTGAACACCGGGGAGCTGTTTTTT.

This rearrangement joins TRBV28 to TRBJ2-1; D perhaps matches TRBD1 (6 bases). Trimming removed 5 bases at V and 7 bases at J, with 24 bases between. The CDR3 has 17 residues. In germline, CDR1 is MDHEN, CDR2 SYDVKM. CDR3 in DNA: TGTGCCAGCAGTCACCCCCGGGGACAAAAGGGAATTAATGAGCAGTTCTTC. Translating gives CASSHPRGQKGINEQFF.

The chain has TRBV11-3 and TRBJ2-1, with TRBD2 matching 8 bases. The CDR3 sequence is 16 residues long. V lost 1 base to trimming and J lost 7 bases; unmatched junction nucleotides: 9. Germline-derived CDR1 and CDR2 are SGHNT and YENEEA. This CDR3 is CASSLVRTSSLNEQFF. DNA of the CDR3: TGTGCCAGCAGCTTAGTTAGGACTAGCAGTTTAAATGAGCAGTTCTTC.